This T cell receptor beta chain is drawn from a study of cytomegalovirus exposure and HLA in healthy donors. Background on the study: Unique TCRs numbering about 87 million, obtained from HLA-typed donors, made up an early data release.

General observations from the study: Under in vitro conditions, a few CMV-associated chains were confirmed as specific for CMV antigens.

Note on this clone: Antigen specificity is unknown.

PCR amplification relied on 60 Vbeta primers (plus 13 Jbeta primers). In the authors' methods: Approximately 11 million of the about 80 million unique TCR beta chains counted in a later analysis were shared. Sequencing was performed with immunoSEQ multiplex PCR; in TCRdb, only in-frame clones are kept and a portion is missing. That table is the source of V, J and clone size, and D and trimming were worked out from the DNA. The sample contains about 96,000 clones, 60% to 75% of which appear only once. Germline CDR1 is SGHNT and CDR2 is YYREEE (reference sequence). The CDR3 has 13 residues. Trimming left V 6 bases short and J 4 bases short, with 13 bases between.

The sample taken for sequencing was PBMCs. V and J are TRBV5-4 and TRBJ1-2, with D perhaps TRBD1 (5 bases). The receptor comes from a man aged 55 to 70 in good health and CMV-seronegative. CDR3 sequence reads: CASNDRLTYGYTF. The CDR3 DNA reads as TGTGCCAGCAATGACAGATTAACCTATGGCTACACCTTC.